The entry below gives a single TCR beta chain sequence along with its context. Germline V gene lookup returns CDR1 SGHRS and CDR2 YFSETQ. Trimming left V 3 bases short and J 3 bases short, with 19 bases between. The CDR3 is 16 amino acids. This PCR relied on a set of 60 Vbeta primers and 13 Jbeta primers. Generated by immunoSEQ multiplex PCR, the TCRdb table keeps only in-frame clones and is missing some. Of some 200,000 clones in the sample, 83% were seen once. This record comes from a study of cytomegalovirus exposure and HLA in healthy donors. Sequencing was carried out using PBMCs. This chain uses TRBV5-1 with TRBJ2-7, with D perhaps TRBD1 (6 bases). The sequence derives from a man aged 50-60 years in good health and CMV-seronegative. The CDR3 bases are TGCGCCAGCAGCTATTCCCCGGGCCCGACAGGCTACGAGCAGTACTTC. Encoded protein: CASSYSPGPTGYEQYF. Together with reference TRBV5-1 and TRBJ2-7, the CDR3 gives the full variable domain: KAGVTQTPRYLIKTRGQQVTLSCSPISGHRSVSWYQQTPGQGLQFLFEYFSETQRNKGNFPGRFSGRQFSNSRSEMNVSTLELGDSALYLCASSYSPGPTGYEQYFGPGTRLTVT.